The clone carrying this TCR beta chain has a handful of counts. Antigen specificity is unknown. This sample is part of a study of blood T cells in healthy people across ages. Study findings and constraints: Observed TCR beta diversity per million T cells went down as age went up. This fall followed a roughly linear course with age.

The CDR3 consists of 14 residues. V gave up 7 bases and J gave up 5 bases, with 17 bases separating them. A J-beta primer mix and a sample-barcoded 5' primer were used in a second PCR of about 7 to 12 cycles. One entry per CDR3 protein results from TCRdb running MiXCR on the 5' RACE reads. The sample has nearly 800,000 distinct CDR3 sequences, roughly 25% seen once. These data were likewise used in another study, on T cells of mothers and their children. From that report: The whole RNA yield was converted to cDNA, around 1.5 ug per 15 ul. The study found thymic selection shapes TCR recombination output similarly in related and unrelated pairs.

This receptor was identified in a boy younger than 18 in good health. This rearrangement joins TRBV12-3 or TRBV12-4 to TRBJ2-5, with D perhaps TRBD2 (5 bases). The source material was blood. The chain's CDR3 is CASTHWGVTETQYF. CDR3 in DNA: TGTGCCAGCACCCATTGGGGAGTAACGGAGACCCAGTACTTC.